What follows are 24 T cell receptor beta chains derived from one specimen sequenced in a study of T cell responses to AZD1222 COVID-19 vaccine. Measured with immunoSEQ multiplex PCR; TCRdb has only the in-frame clones, and not every one. Here the sample spans about 140,000 clones, 80% to 95% being singletons. Here the sequenced sample was peripheral blood, taken on day 0 of AZD1222 vaccination. The receptors were sampled from an adult in good health.

The chain combines TRBV28 with TRBJ1-5, with D possibly TRBD1 on 5 matching bases. From germline, CDR1 is MDHEN and CDR2 SYDVKM. V dropped 0 bases and J dropped 2 bases, with 14 bases sitting between them. CDR3 size: 17 residues. CDR3 loop: CASSLWGGTRGNQPQHF. The DNA for the CDR3 is TGTGCCAGCAGTTTATGGGGGGGTACACGAGGCAATCAGCCCCAGCATTTT.

Details on this clone: The sample contains more than one DNA sequence encoding this CDR3. This chain uses TRBV6-1 with TRBJ1-5; possible D gene TRBD1, 5 bases. The CDR3 consists of 13 residues. Germline CDR1 reads MNHNS; CDR2 reads SASEGT. Trimming pared 2 bases from V and 4 bases from J, leaving 6 bases between. This CDR3 is CASSEQGNQPQHF. The CDR3 coding sequence is TGTGCCAGCAGTGAACAGGGTAATCAGCCCCAGCATTTT.

The gene calls are TRBV27 and TRBJ2-7; perhaps TRBD2 as D (7 bases). This CDR3 region has 15 residues. V was pared by 5 bases and J by 2 bases, with 16 bases between. Looked up from germline, CDR1 is MNHEY and CDR2 is SMNVEV (reference sequence). The CDR3, as DNA: TGTGCCAGCAGTCGAGGGGGGGGTTACACCTACGAGCAGTACTTC. This encodes CASSRGGGYTYEQYF.

The table lists this clone with a count of one. The rearrangement links TRBV5-1 to TRBJ1-2; no clear D. This CDR3 has 15 amino acids. Germline CDR1 is SGHRS and CDR2 is YFSETQ. V lost 0 bases and J 2 bases, leaving 11 bases between the germline ends. CDR3 in amino acids: CASSLGRFQNYGYTF. Written as DNA, the CDR3 is TGCGCCAGCAGCTTGGGTCGGTTTCAGAACTATGGCTACACCTTC.

This clone was found once. The genes are TRBV28 and TRBJ1-1, with TRBD1 as a possible D gene (5 bases). This CDR3 spans 12 amino acids. The germline CDR1 and CDR2 sequences are MDHEN and SYDVKM. V dropped 6 bases and J dropped 7 bases, with 12 bases sitting between them. DNA for the CDR3: TGTGCCAGCAGACTCCTGGGGCGTGAAGCTTTCTTT. Its protein is CASRLLGREAFF.

V usage is TRBV5-6 and J usage is TRBJ2-1; D is ambiguous. The V and J ends lost 3 bases and 6 bases respectively, with 28 bases between them. Germline V lookup: CDR1 SGHDT, CDR2 YYEEEE. This CDR3 region has 19 residues. CDR3 loop: CASSSRINKVAGSVNEQFF. CDR3 coding DNA: TGTGCCAGCAGCTCCCGAATTAATAAGGTGGCAGGCTCTGTCAATGAGCAGTTCTTC.

This clone was seen just once. V and J are TRBV4-1 and TRBJ1-5; possible D gene TRBD1, 6 bases. V was trimmed by 1 base and J by 11 bases, leaving 15 bases between them. Germline-derived CDR1 and CDR2 are MGHRA and YSYEKL. The CDR3 is 14 residues long. For the CDR3, the DNA is TGCGCCAGCAGCCAAGTAACAGGGAGAATGGCCCAGCATTTT. Its translation is CASSQVTGRMAQHF.

CDR3 sequence reads: CASSPGTSGSYEQYF. CDR3 DNA: TGTGCCAGCTCACCCGGGACTAGCGGCTCCTACGAGCAGTACTTC. The chain carries TRBV18 and TRBJ2-7, with 11 bases aligning to TRBD2. The CDR3 covers 15 residues. V was clipped by 3 bases and J by 0 bases; unmatched bases: 1. CDR1 is KGHSH, CDR2 LQKENI, per germline.

This chain joins TRBV28 and TRBJ2-3, with D uncertain. V was pared by 3 bases and J by 0 bases, with 16 bases between. This CDR3 is 17 amino acids long. Looked up from germline, CDR1 is MDHEN and CDR2 is SYDVKM. CDR3 sequence reads: CASSFPFGHSSTDTQYF. The CDR3 coding sequence is TGTGCCAGCAGTTTCCCCTTCGGTCATTCTAGCACAGATACGCAGTATTTT.

The V gene is TRBV29-1, the J gene TRBJ2-3, with 8 positions matching TRBD2. From germline, CDR1 is SQVTM and CDR2 ANQGSEA. This CDR3 comprises 11 residues. V lost 6 bases to trimming and J lost 4 bases; unmatched junction nucleotides: 0. As DNA, the CDR3 is TGCAGCGTGGGACTAGCAGATACGCAGTATTTT. Protein product: CSVGLADTQYF.

The chain has TRBV5-1 and TRBJ1-1; D is ambiguous. The CDR3 is made up of 14 amino acids. V lost 0 bases, J lost 5 bases, and 11 bases lay in between. Germline values: CDR1 SGHRS, CDR2 YFSETQ. The chain's CDR3 is CASSLADWGTEAFF. CDR3 nucleotide sequence: TGCGCCAGCAGCTTGGCCGATTGGGGTACTGAAGCTTTCTTT.

This chain connects TRBV5-1 to TRBJ2-7; 8 bases are shared with TRBD2. This CDR3 comprises 19 residues. In germline, CDR1 is SGHRS, CDR2 YFSETQ. V shed 2 bases, J shed 0 bases, and the junction held 16 bases outside the gene matches. DNA for the CDR3: TGCGCCAGCAGCTTCCGGACGGATACTAGCGGCGAATACTCCTACGAGCAGTACTTC. This sequence encodes CASSFRTDTSGEYSYEQYF.

The CDR3 region is CAITKTVRTEAFF. The CDR3 DNA reads as TGTGCCATCACTAAGACAGTAAGAACTGAAGCTTTCTTT. The rearrangement links TRBV10-3 to TRBJ1-1; D possibly corresponds to TRBD1 (5 bases). The CDR3 is made up of 13 amino acids. Trimming cost V 7 bases and J 5 bases, with 14 bases left between them. Germline V CDR1 and CDR2: ENHRY, SYGVKD.

V and J are TRBV7-3 and TRBJ2-3; D unclear. The germline V gene has CDR1 SGHTA and CDR2 FQGTGA. The V end lost 3 bases, the J end lost 6 bases, and 10 bases lay between the germline ends. The CDR3 length is 13 residues. In nucleotides, the CDR3 is TGTGCCAGCAGCTTCATTTCAGCGGATACGCAGTATTTT. Protein product: CASSFISADTQYF.

The chain couples TRBV19 to TRBJ1-5; D is ambiguous. CDR3 length: 12 amino acids. Per germline, CDR1 LNHDA and CDR2 SQIVND (reference sequence). V lost 1 base and J 7 bases, leaving 5 bases between the germline ends. The CDR3 DNA is TGTGCCAGTAGTATAGGGGGACAGCCCCAGCATTTT. Encoded protein: CASSIGGQPQHF.

The chain employs TRBV5-1 and TRBJ2-2, with D possibly being TRBD1 (6 bases). Trimming stripped 3 bases from V and 4 bases from J, with 16 bases between. Germline values: CDR1 SGHRS, CDR2 YFSETQ. The CDR3 length is 16 residues. DNA for the CDR3: TGCGCCAGCAGCTCTACCACAGGGTTGACCACCGGGGAGCTGTTTTTT. Protein: CASSSTTGLTTGELFF.

The CDR3 reads CASRSYRTGGSYGYTF. CDR3 coding DNA: TGTGCCAGCAGGTCATACCGGACAGGGGGCTCCTATGGCTACACCTTC. J is TRBJ1-2 and V is TRBV27, with TRBD1 matching 11 bases. The CDR3 has 16 amino acids. The V gene's germline CDR1 is MNHEY and CDR2 SMNVEV (reference sequence). After removal of 6 bases from V and 4 bases from J, the junction contained 10 bases not matched to a gene.

The V call is TRBV28, the J call TRBJ2-7; 10 bases map to TRBD2. From germline, CDR1 is MDHEN and CDR2 SYDVKM. The CDR3 has 15 amino acids. J lost 5 bases, V lost 6 bases, and 10 bases had no gene match. CDR3: CASSPPSGSVNEQYF. Here the CDR3 DNA reads TGTGCCAGCAGCCCCCCTAGCGGGAGCGTCAACGAGCAGTACTTC.

This sequence joins TRBV11-2 and TRBJ2-7; D is ambiguous. Germline V gene lookup returns CDR1 SGHAT and CDR2 FQNNGV. The CDR3 contains 13 residues. V was shortened by 0 bases and J by 5 bases, with 8 bases between the two germline ends. This chain's CDR3 is CASSLDFPHEQYF. Here the CDR3 DNA reads TGTGCCAGCAGCTTAGATTTCCCCCACGAGCAGTACTTC.

CDR3 bases: TGTGCCAGCAGTGCCCCCGACAGGGGCGGTGGTCAGCCCCAGCATTTT. Translating gives CASSAPDRGGGQPQHF. The chain uses TRBV6-4 and TRBJ1-5; 8 nucleotides agree with TRBD1. The CDR3 is 16 residues long. The V and J ends lost 4 bases and 6 bases, in that order; junction bases with no gene match: 11. Germline-derived CDR1 and CDR2 are MRHNA and SNTAGT.

This rearrangement joins TRBV5-1 to TRBJ1-3; 7 bases agree with TRBD1. Germline V gene lookup returns CDR1 SGHRS and CDR2 YFSETQ. The trim removed 3 bases at V and 6 bases at J, leaving 9 bases unmatched. CDR3 size: 15 residues. CDR3 residues: CASSSRTGEANTIYF. The CDR3 coding sequence is TGCGCCAGCAGCTCCCGGACAGGAGAGGCAAACACCATATATTTT.

The CDR3 DNA is TGTGCCAGCAGTATGACAGGGAGCTCACCCCTCCACTTT. Translating it yields CASSMTGSSPLHF. V gene TRBV2 combines with J gene TRBJ1-6, with TRBD1 matching 7 bases. V trimming: 5 bases; J trimming: 10 bases; junction bases outside the gene matches: 5. Germline V gene data show CDR1 as SNHLY and CDR2 as FYNNEI. The CDR3 is 13 residues long. Drawing the rest from reference TRBV2 and TRBJ1-6, the complete variable domain is EPEVTQTPSHQVTQMGQEVILRCVPISNHLYFYWYRQILGQKVEFLVSFYNNEISEKSEIFDDQFSVERPDGSNFTLKIRSTKLEDSAMYFCASSMTGSSPLHFGNGTRLTVT.

This chain joins TRBV2 and TRBJ1-1; D is uncertain. The CDR3 sequence is 12 residues long. Germline assignment: CDR1 SNHLY and CDR2 FYNNEI. The V and J ends lost 4 bases and 7 bases respectively, with 10 bases between them. This CDR3 reads CASSVRRLEAFF. CDR3 in DNA: TGTGCCAGCAGTGTGAGGCGGCTTGAAGCTTTCTTT.

The V call is TRBV18, the J call TRBJ1-2, with D possibly being TRBD1 (6 bases). Trimming pared 2 bases from V and 7 bases from J, leaving 20 bases between. The CDR3 is 16 residues long. CDR1 is KGHSH and CDR2 is LQKENI in the germline V gene. The CDR3 loop reads CASSPRDRGRRSGYTF. CDR3 nucleotides: TGTGCCAGCTCACCAAGAGACCGGGGGCGCCGGAGTGGCTACACCTTC.